A selection of T cell receptor beta chains follows, all from one sample in a study of cytotoxic CD8 clonotypes in ibrutinib-treated CLL. The protocol was immunoSEQ multiplex PCR, while the TCRdb copy is restricted to in-frame clones and leaves out a portion. The data contain under 150,000 clones, 80% to 85% of them singletons. Material: PBMCs, obtained after 24 months of ibrutinib treatment. Source of these receptors: a human donor with chronic lymphocytic leukemia. The CDR3 runs from the conserved cysteine through the conserved F or W. Each record gives: D gene, J gene, clone size, V gene, CDR3 protein, CDR3 DNA. D genes are given only for firm matches. Rows give clone size only sometimes, using once, few, many, or a class for an expanded clone.

-	TRBJ1-4	-	TRBV6-1	CASRAGTMGEKLFF	TGTGCCAGCAGGGCCGGGACAATGGGGGAAAAACTGTTTTTT
-	TRBJ2-1	once	TRBV19	CASSIGQARDEQFF	TGTGCCAGTAGTATAGGACAGGCACGCGATGAGCAGTTCTTC
-	TRBJ1-2	-	TRBV6-1	CASSEVLGDFTYGYTF	TGTGCCAGCAGTGAAGTATTAGGGGATTTTACCTATGGCTACACCTTC
-	TRBJ2-7	-	TRBV6-7	CASSYPRPRYYEQYF	TGTGCCAGCAGTTACCCACGGCCGAGGTACTACGAGCAGTACTTC
-	TRBJ1-1	-	TRBV6-1	CASAGQWNTEAFF	TGTGCCAGCGCCGGACAGTGGAACACTGAAGCTTTCTTT
TRBD1	TRBJ1-6	-	TRBV27	CASRLSRTGASPLHF	TGTGCCAGCAGACTATCTAGGACAGGGGCCTCACCCCTCCACTTT
-	TRBJ1-3	-	TRBV29-1	CSVQEGLSGNTIYF	TGCAGCGTCCAGGAGGGTCTCTCTGGAAACACCATATATTTT
TRBD1	TRBJ2-3	-	TRBV4-1	CASSQDRTGTRGDTQYF	TGCGCCAGCAGCCAAGATAGGACAGGAACGAGGGGAGATACGCAGTATTTT
TRBD1	TRBJ2-7	-	TRBV29-1	CSVEGGQGRYEQYF	TGCAGCGTTGAAGGGGGACAGGGGCGCTACGAGCAGTACTTC
TRBD1	TRBJ1-2	-	TRBV29-1	CSVGDGTGINYGYTF	TGCAGCGTGGGGGACGGGACAGGGATAAACTATGGCTACACCTTC
TRBD1	TRBJ2-2	few	TRBV10-1	CASNSGQGSGELFF	TGCGCCAGCAACTCCGGACAGGGCAGCGGGGAGCTGTTTTTT
TRBD1	TRBJ2-3	-	TRBV29-1	CSVKAGTGGTDTQYF	TGCAGCGTTAAGGCCGGGACAGGTGGCACAGATACGCAGTATTTT
-	TRBJ1-5	few	TRBV5-6	CASSLLAGGNQPQHF	TGTGCCAGCAGCTTGTTAGCAGGGGGCAATCAGCCCCAGCATTTT
-	TRBJ2-4	-	TRBV7-9	CASSARTNLAKNIQYF	TGTGCCAGCAGCGCCCGGACTAATCTAGCCAAAAACATTCAGTACTTC
-	TRBJ2-3	-	TRBV5-1	CASSSMTGTDTQYF	TGCGCCAGCAGCTCCATGACAGGCACAGATACGCAGTATTTT
TRBD1	TRBJ2-7	-	TRBV7-6	CASSLSVGQGSYEQYF	TGTGCCAGCAGCTTGAGCGTGGGACAGGGGTCCTACGAGCAGTACTTC
-	TRBJ1-5	-	TRBV7-9	CASSPGGFQPQHF	TGTGCCAGCAGCCCCGGGGGCTTTCAGCCCCAGCATTTT
TRBD1	TRBJ1-1	-	TRBV28	CASSFPGTENTEAFF	TGTGCCAGCAGTTTTCCCGGGACAGAAAACACTGAAGCTTTCTTT
-	TRBJ1-3	-	TRBV18	CASSPAGGNTIYF	TGTGCCAGCTCACCAGCAGGTGGAAACACCATATATTTT
TRBD2	TRBJ2-2	-	TRBV5-4	CASSPSSGGVMTGELFF	TGTGCCAGCAGCCCCTCCAGCGGGGGGGTAATGACCGGGGAGCTGTTTTTT
TRBD1	TRBJ1-1	-	TRBV10-2	CATTMGTENTEAFF	TGCGCCACCACCATGGGGACAGAGAACACTGAAGCTTTCTTT
-	TRBJ1-2	once	TRBV12-5	CASGLGGGRNYGYTF	TGTGCTAGTGGTTTGGGCGGGGGGCGTAACTATGGCTACACCTTC
-	TRBJ2-7	-	TRBV5-1	CASSLQTAYEQYF	TGCGCCAGCAGCTTGCAGACAGCCTACGAGCAGTACTTC
TRBD2	TRBJ2-3	-	TRBV27	CAAREAGGPTDTQYF	TGTGCCGCACGAGAAGCGGGGGGGCCCACGGATACGCAGTATTTT
TRBD1	TRBJ2-2	-	TRBV7-2	CASSSVETGTDYTGELFF	TGTGCCAGCAGCTCAGTTGAAACCGGGACAGACTACACCGGGGAGCTGTTTTTT
-	TRBJ2-3	once	TRBV7-2	CASSLPPLGTQYF	TGTGCCAGCAGCTTACCACCTCTTGGTACGCAGTATTTT
TRBD1	TRBJ2-3	-	TRBV18	CASSRQGPTDTQYF	TGTGCCAGCTCACGACAGGGCCCCACAGATACGCAGTATTTT
-	TRBJ2-1	-	TRBV6-1	CASRRTAQYNEQFF	TGTGCCAGCAGGAGGACAGCGCAATACAATGAGCAGTTCTTC
-	TRBJ2-4	-	TRBV6-5	CASSYTRAKNIQYF	TGTGCCAGCAGTTACACGAGAGCCAAAAACATTCAGTACTTC
TRBD2	TRBJ2-3	-	TRBV30	CACRDLAGSTDTQYF	TGTGCCTGCCGAGACCTAGCGGGGAGCACAGATACGCAGTATTTT
TRBD1	TRBJ1-1	once	TRBV6-1	CASSAMRTGALNTEAFF	TGTGCCAGCAGTGCAATGAGGACAGGGGCGCTGAACACTGAAGCTTTCTTT
TRBD2	TRBJ2-2	-	TRBV7-6	CASSVGGSTGELFF	TGTGCCAGTTCGGTGGGCGGGAGCACCGGGGAGCTGTTTTTT
-	TRBJ2-7	-	TRBV7-2	CASSLGRGSYEQYF	TGTGCCAGCAGCTTAGGCAGGGGCTCCTACGAGCAGTACTTC
TRBD1	TRBJ1-5	once	TRBV14	CASSQDGQGDQPQHF	TGTGCCAGCAGCCAAGATGGACAGGGGGATCAGCCCCAGCATTTT
-	TRBJ1-2	-	TRBV5-6	CASSPWGARGYTF	TGTGCCAGCAGCCCGTGGGGGGCGCGGGGCTACACCTTC
-	TRBJ2-2	once	TRBV27	CASSLSRGMGNTGELFF	TGTGCCAGCAGTTTATCGAGGGGGATGGGGAACACCGGGGAGCTGTTTTTT
-	TRBJ2-7	-	TRBV6-5	CASSPRATYEQYF	TGTGCCAGCAGTCCTCGGGCCACCTACGAGCAGTACTTC
TRBD1	TRBJ1-4	many	TRBV7-2	CASSFGTGGHEKLFF	TGTGCCAGCAGCTTCGGGACAGGGGGCCATGAAAAACTGTTTTTT
-	TRBJ2-2	-	TRBV6-5	CASSYEVTGELFF	TGTGCCAGCAGTTACGAGGTGACCGGGGAGCTGTTTTTT
-	TRBJ1-5	-	TRBV6-6	CASRVTGMDQPQHF	TGTGCCAGCAGGGTAACAGGGATGGATCAGCCCCAGCATTTT